This T cell receptor beta chain was found in a study of OX40 agonist ivuxolimab in advanced cancers. Study details: Three patients showed partial responses: one hepatocellular carcinoma and two cutaneous melanoma cases.

As to this clone: Its specificity is unknown.

Blood samples were obtained at baseline, cycle 4 day 1, and cycle 7 day 1. Overall study findings and caveats: On average, CD8+ T cells showed a greater number of expanded clones than CD4+. The authors did not determine the antigen specificity of the expanded peripheral T cells.

There are 15 residues in the CDR3. V was cut by 8 bases and J by 8 bases, with 21 bases left in between. Germline CDR1 reads MDHEN; CDR2 reads SYDVKM. Repertoires were generated with immunoSEQ multiplex PCR, while TCRdb's copy carries only in-frame clones and drops some. The sample lists 100,000 or so clones, approximately 90% seen once, with 0.45% to 0.65% in the top ten. This receptor was taken from an adult with an advanced solid tumor such as melanoma, head and neck, liver or kidney cancer. The chain uses TRBV28 and TRBJ1-4; tentatively, D is TRBD1 (6 bases). The specimen was CD4+ or CD8+ T cells sorted from blood, collected in a trial of the OX40 agonist ivuxolimab. CDR3 sequence: CASHPGARVHEKLFF. CDR3 nucleotide sequence: TGTGCCAGCCACCCAGGGGCCCGTGTTCACGAAAAACTGTTTTTT.